Below are 3 T cell receptor beta chains sequenced from a single sample in a study of blood T cell repertoires in COVID-19. TCRdb's table, derived via immunoSEQ multiplex PCR, lists solely in-frame clones and lacks some. Of some 150,000 clones detected, about 87% appear once; the ten largest clones hold roughly 8%. The sequenced sample consisted of peripheral blood. Receptor source: a woman aged 50 to 60 with active or convalescent COVID-19.

The gene calls are TRBV15 and TRBJ2-1, with 8 nucleotides matching TRBD2. V lost 8 bases to trimming and J lost 4 bases; unmatched junction nucleotides: 7. CDR1 and CDR2 (germline): LNHNV, YYDKDF (reference sequence). This CDR3 is built from 14 residues. The CDR3 region is CATGKRESYNEQFF. In DNA, the CDR3 is TGTGCCACCGGGAAGCGGGAGTCGTACAATGAGCAGTTCTTC.

The table lists this clone with a few counts. V gene TRBV4-2 combines with J gene TRBJ1-2; the match to TRBD1 covers 8 bases. Germline V gives CDR1 LGHNA, CDR2 YNFKEQ. V lost 2 bases and J lost 4; bases outside the gene matches: 9. The CDR3 is made up of 16 amino acids. CDR3 in amino acids: CASSQQGGQGSYGYTF. In nucleotides, the CDR3 is TGTGCCAGCAGCCAACAAGGCGGACAGGGCAGCTATGGCTACACCTTC.

This chain connects TRBV5-1 to TRBJ2-7, with TRBD2 as a possible D gene (7 bases). The V gene's germline CDR1 is SGHRS and CDR2 YFSETQ. This CDR3 is built from 17 residues. Deletions cut 0 bases from V and 0 bases from J, with 16 bases between. CDR3 bases: TGCGCCAGCAGCTTGGGAGACGGGGGGCCTAGCTCCTACGAGCAGTACTTC. Its protein is CASSLGDGGPSSYEQYF.